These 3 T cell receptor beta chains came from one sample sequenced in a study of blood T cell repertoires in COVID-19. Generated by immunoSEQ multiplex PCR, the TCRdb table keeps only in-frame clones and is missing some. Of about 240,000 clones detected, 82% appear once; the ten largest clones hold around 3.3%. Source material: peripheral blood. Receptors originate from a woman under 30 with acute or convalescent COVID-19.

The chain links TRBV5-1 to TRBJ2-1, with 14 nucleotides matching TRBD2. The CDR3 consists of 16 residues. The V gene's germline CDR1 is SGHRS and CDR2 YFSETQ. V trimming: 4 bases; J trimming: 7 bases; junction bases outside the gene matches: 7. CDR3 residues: CASSRGTSGRGNEQFF. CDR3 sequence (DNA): TGCGCCAGCAGCCGAGGGACTAGCGGGAGAGGAAATGAGCAGTTCTTC.

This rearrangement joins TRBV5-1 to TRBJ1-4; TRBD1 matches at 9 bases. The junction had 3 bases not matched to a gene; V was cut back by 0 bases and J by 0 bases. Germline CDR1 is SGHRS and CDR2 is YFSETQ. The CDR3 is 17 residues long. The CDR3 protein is CASSLEGQGTTNEKLFF. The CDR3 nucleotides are TGCGCCAGCAGCTTGGAGGGACAGGGTACAACTAATGAAAAACTGTTTTTT.

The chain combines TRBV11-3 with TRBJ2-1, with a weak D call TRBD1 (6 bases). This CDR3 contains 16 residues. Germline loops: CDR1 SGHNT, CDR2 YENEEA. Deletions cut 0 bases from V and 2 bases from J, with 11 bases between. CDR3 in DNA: TGTGCCAGCAGCTTAGAGGGCAGGGGTCCCTACAATGAGCAGTTCTTC. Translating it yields CASSLEGRGPYNEQFF. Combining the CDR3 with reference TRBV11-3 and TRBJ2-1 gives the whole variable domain EAGVVQSPRYKIIEKKQPVAFWCNPISGHNTLYWYLQNLGQGPELLIRYENEEAVDDSQLPKDRFSAERLKGVDSTLKIQPAELGDSAVYLCASSLEGRGPYNEQFFGPGTRLTVL.